A single sample gave rise to the 13 T cell receptor beta chains below, sequenced in a study of cytomegalovirus exposure and HLA in healthy donors. The PCR made use of 60 Vbeta and 13 Jbeta primers. The table came from immunoSEQ multiplex PCR; TCRdb's copy has only in-frame clones and leaves some out. The specimen's table records some 200,000 clones. Sequencing input: PBMCs. The receptors were sampled from a woman aged 18 to 35 in good health and CMV-seropositive.

V is TRBV4-1 and J is TRBJ1-2; 9 positions agree with TRBD1. Germline trimming cut 4 bases from V and 4 bases from J; bases unmatched to any gene: 10. Germline-derived CDR1 and CDR2 are MGHRA and YSYEKL. CDR3 length: 16 amino acids. The CDR3 DNA reads TGCGCCAGCAGCCGGGAGACAGGGGGAAACCGCTATGGCTACACCTTC. Translation gives CASSRETGGNRYGYTF.

DNA of the CDR3: TGTGCCAGCAGCTTAGCGCTTGATATCGGGGGGGAGCTGTTTTTT. As protein: CASSLALDIGGELFF. The V call is TRBV7-9, the J call TRBJ2-2, with unresolved D. The CDR3 is 15 amino acids. Trimming left V 0 bases short and J 8 bases short, with 13 bases between. The germline V gene has CDR1 SEHNR and CDR2 FQNEAQ (reference sequence).

This rearrangement joins TRBV1 to TRBJ1-2; the D call in the table, TRBD1, was not verified against the DNA. TRBV1 is designated a pseudogene. CDR3 length equals 16 residues. CDR3 sequence (DNA): TGCACCAGCAGCCGGGAGGACAGGGGGCATGGCTATGGCTACACCTTC. This codes for CTSSREDRGHGYGYTF.

J is TRBJ2-1 and V is TRBV15; perhaps TRBD1 as D (6 bases). Germline assignment: CDR1 LNHNV and CDR2 YYDKDF (reference sequence). V lost 1 base and J 1 base, leaving 11 bases between the germline ends. The CDR3 contains 16 residues. CDR3 sequence (DNA): TGTGCCACCAGCAGAGGGCTGACAGGATCCTACAATGAGCAGTTCTTC. Translating it yields CATSRGLTGSYNEQFF.

Note on this clone: The junction and the germline gene differ at one end; a read error may be behind it. The same CDR3 also results from other DNA sequences found in this sample. The CDR3 DNA is TGTGCCTGGAGTCTGCTAGCGGGAGGATACGAGCAATACTTC. Its protein product is CAWSLLAGGYEQYF. The chain links TRBV30 to TRBJ2-7; 11 bases agree with TRBD2. Germline values: CDR1 GTSNPN, CDR2 SVGIG (reference sequence). The CDR3 has 14 residues. Full variable domain (outside the CDR3, taken from reference TRBV30 and TRBJ2-7): SQTIHQWPATLVQPVGSPLSLECTVEGTSNPNLYWYRQAAGRGLQLLFYSVGIGQISSEVPQNLSASRPQDRQFILSSKKLLLSDSGFYLCAWSLLAGGYEQYFGPGTRLTVT.

The J gene is TRBJ1-2, the V gene TRBV5-1, with TRBD1 matching over 8 bases. Losses at the gene ends were 0 bases for V and 6 bases for J; bases not matched to a gene: 1. CDR3 length: 13 residues. The V gene's germline CDR1 is SGHRS and CDR2 YFSETQ. CDR3 coding DNA: TGCGCCAGCAGCTTGGGGGACAGGAATGGCTACACCTTC. It specifies CASSLGDRNGYTF.

The rearrangement uses TRBV7-8 and TRBJ2-3; TRBD2 matches at 11 bases. CDR3 length equals 18 residues. Germline CDR1 is SGHVS and CDR2 is FQNEAQ. The V and J ends lost 2 bases and 6 bases, in that order; junction bases with no gene match: 13. The CDR3 coding sequence is TGTGCCAGCAGCTTAAACAGGGGGTTGACTAGCGGGACTGATACGCAGTATTTT. This sequence encodes CASSLNRGLTSGTDTQYF.

The chain joins TRBV5-1 to TRBJ2-3, with TRBD1 matching over 8 bases. After removal of 4 bases from V and 2 bases from J, the junction contained 9 bases not matched to a gene. The CDR3 extends over 16 amino acids. Germline loops: CDR1 SGHRS, CDR2 YFSETQ. The CDR3 nucleotides are TGCGCCAGCAGCCCCCAGGGGACAGGTAACACAGATACGCAGTATTTT. Protein sequence: CASSPQGTGNTDTQYF.

The chain uses TRBV7-2 and TRBJ2-5; D is possibly TRBD2 (5 bases). This CDR3 contains 14 residues. V dropped 5 bases and J dropped 5 bases, with 15 bases sitting between them. Germline CDR1 is SGHTA and CDR2 is FQGNSA. This CDR3 reads CASSPAGITETQYF. CDR3 DNA: TGTGCCAGCAGCCCCGCGGGCATAACTGAGACCCAGTACTTC.

The chain is built from TRBV18 and TRBJ2-1; 8 bases align to TRBD2. This CDR3 region has 16 residues. V dropped 2 bases and J dropped 9; count of bases not matched to a gene: 12. Per germline, CDR1 KGHSH and CDR2 LQKENI. The CDR3 sequence is CASSPASPGGKGEQFF. CDR3 nucleotide sequence: TGTGCCAGCTCACCAGCTAGCCCGGGGGGGAAAGGTGAGCAGTTCTTC.

CDR3 nucleotide sequence: TGCGCCAGCAGCTTGAAAGTACGGGTGGCGGGGGGGCCGGCAGATACGCAGTATTTT. The encoded protein is CASSLKVRVAGGPADTQYF. The genes are TRBV5-1 and TRBJ2-3, with 9 bases matching TRBD2. The CDR3 totals 19 residues. CDR1 and CDR2 (germline): SGHRS, YFSETQ. With 1 base clipped from V and 4 bases from J, the junction kept 16 bases outside the gene matches.

The chain uses TRBV15 and TRBJ2-1, with D possibly matching TRBD1 (6 bases). This CDR3 has 18 residues. CDR1 is LNHNV, CDR2 YYDKDF, per germline (reference sequence). Trimming removed 0 bases from V and 0 bases from J, with 15 bases in between. The DNA for the CDR3 is TGTGCCACCAGCAGAGATAGAGGGACACTAAGCTCCTACAATGAGCAGTTCTTC. It encodes CATSRDRGTLSSYNEQFF.

This chain links TRBV19 with TRBJ2-1, with 11 bases matching TRBD2. The CDR3 is made up of 14 amino acids. V was clipped by 11 bases and J by 7 bases; unmatched bases: 10. CDR1 is LNHDA, CDR2 SQIVND, per germline (reference sequence). The CDR3 bases are TGTGCCGTCACTAGCGGGGGCCTTCCAAATGAGCAGTTCTTC. Translating gives CAVTSGGLPNEQFF.